This T cell receptor (beta chain) was retrieved from a study of cytomegalovirus exposure and HLA in healthy donors. The overall study: An early data release held some 89 million unique TCRs from HLA-typed donors. Study observations and caveats: Exclusion applied to some V segments, including TRBV6-2 and TRBV6-3, as they were indistinguishable.

About this clone: Its specificity is unknown.

The PCR made use of 60 Vbeta and 13 Jbeta primers. Per the study methods: Unique TCR beta chains totaled roughly 79 million in a later count, with roughly 10 million of them shared. TCRdb's copy holds only in-frame clones and misses some; the assay was immunoSEQ multiplex PCR. V and J calls and clone size come straight from that table; D and trimming were deduced from the DNA. The sample includes under 45,000 clones. CDR1 MNHNS and CDR2 SASEGT come from the germline V gene. This CDR3 comprises 15 residues. The V gene lost 5 bases and the J gene lost 3 bases, with 17 bases spanning the gap. The source material was PBMCs. The receptor comes from a male donor in good health and CMV-seronegative. The genes are TRBV6-1 and TRBJ2-7, with D uncertain. This CDR3 is CASSLQPSPDYEQYF. CDR3 in DNA: TGTGCCAGCAGTTTACAGCCCTCCCCGGACTACGAGCAGTACTTC.